This TCR beta chain stems from a study of T cell changes during pregnancy in multiple sclerosis (dated by TCRdb to between 2018 and 2021). Background on the whole study: Changes in the T cell repertoire over the course of pregnancy were examined in this study in women with multiple sclerosis.

The CDR3 covers 13 residues, taking in both the cysteine and the phenylalanine. The retained sequence is limited to the CDR3, 39 bases, with the frame set at the first base. In the germline V gene, CDR1 corresponds to MNHNS and CDR2 to SASEGT. Trimming costs V 4 bases and J 8 bases, and their ends lie 12 bases apart. This clone has a handful of counts. Its antigen has not been determined. There are no base qualities to consult, and no much larger clone falls within one base. Library construction relied on the immunoSEQ multiplex PCR assay. Sourced from immuneACCESS, this table was stored by TCRdb with only in-frame sequences that have V and J called. A share of the clones is absent; for the studies checked, an unresolved V gene accounts for under half, and the remainder has no known explanation. The sample data list about 67,000 clones, and 91% of these were observed just once. The top ten hold roughly 1.4% of the sample.

The sample consisted of peripheral blood, taken in the second trimester of pregnancy. The source of this sequence is a female donor with multiple sclerosis, enrolled in a pregnancy study. The chain is encoded by TRBV6-1 joined to TRBJ1-3; the D gene assignment is ambiguous. The CDR3 in this case is CASSVSRGDTIYF. Read as DNA, the sequence is TGTGCCAGCAGTGTCTCAAGAGGAGACACCATATATTTT.